The clone carrying this T cell receptor (beta chain) was seen more than once but under ten times. The data stem from a study of control samples from healthy donors and cancer patients. Germline CDR1 is SQVTM and CDR2 is ANQGSEA. The V gene lost 6 bases and the J gene lost 1 base, with 13 bases spanning the gap. There are 14 residues in the CDR3. The repertoire was sequenced with immunoSEQ multiplex PCR; TCRdb's copy has only in-frame clones and lacks some. Of roughly 88,000 clones detected, approximately 93% appear once; the ten largest clones hold around 8.5%. This chain connects TRBV29-1 to TRBJ2-4, with D maybe TRBD1 (5 bases). The origin of this receptor is a man aged 18 to 35 in good health. Sequencing input: blood. CDR3 sequence: CSVLGSGAKNIQYF. CDR3 DNA sequence: TGCAGCGTCTTAGGGTCAGGGGCCAAAAACATTCAGTACTTC.